A single sample gave rise to the 26 T cell receptor beta chains below, sequenced in a study of early T cells in non-severe SARS-CoV-2 infection. TCRdb re-called the 5' RACE reads with MiXCR, one entry per CDR3 protein. The sample consists of 90,000 to 120,000 distinct CDR3 sequences, about 12% of them appearing once. The sequencing input was whole blood. These receptors were obtained from an adult who was a healthcare worker with PCR-confirmed SARS-CoV-2 infection or an uninfected control (not recorded which).

In this sample, this clonotype turned up a few times. The J gene is TRBJ2-1, the V gene TRBV12-3 or TRBV12-4; D is undetermined. V gave up 6 bases and J gave up 1 base, with 19 bases separating them. The CDR3 runs to 17 residues. Here the CDR3 reads CASSHMTSALSYNEQFF. The CDR3 DNA is TGTGCCAGCAGCCACATGACCTCGGCCCTTTCCTACAATGAGCAGTTCTTC.

This clonotype was recorded at least ten times. The chain is built from TRBV7-6 and TRBJ2-2; weak D call: TRBD2 (5 bases). The CDR3 spans 17 residues. Trimming took 4 bases from V and 0 from J, leaving 15 bases between them. Germline lookup yields CDR1 SGHVS and CDR2 FNYEAQ. CDR3 in amino acids: CASSSIPSGANTGELFF. The CDR3 bases are TGTGCCAGCAGCTCCATCCCCAGCGGAGCGAACACCGGGGAGCTGTTTTTT.

The sample holds a few counts of this clonotype. This chain's CDR3 is CASSATSLKETQYF. CDR3 DNA sequence: TGTGCCAGCAGCGCAACTAGTCTGAAGGAGACCCAGTACTTC. The chain carries TRBV2 and TRBJ2-5; TRBD2 might be the D (5 bases). CDR3 length: 14 amino acids. V was trimmed by 6 bases and J by 5 bases, leaving 16 bases between them. Germline CDR1 and CDR2: SNHLY and FYNNEI.

This clonotype was recorded a few times. This chain links TRBV9 with TRBJ2-3, with a possible D match to TRBD2 (6 bases). The CDR3 sequence is 13 residues long. Germline-derived CDR1 and CDR2 are SGDLS and YYNGEE. The V end lost 0 bases, the J end lost 5 bases, and 7 bases lay between the germline ends. This chain's CDR3 is CASSVAGEDTQYF. The CDR3 bases are TGTGCCAGCAGCGTAGCGGGAGAAGATACGCAGTATTTT.

This clonotype appeared many times. This rearrangement joins TRBV20-1 to TRBJ2-1; no firm D call. V lost 0 bases, J lost 5 bases, and 5 bases lay in between. The CDR3 runs 12 residues. Germline-derived CDR1 and CDR2 are DFQATT and SNEGSKA (reference sequence). The CDR3: CSARDNHNEQFF. In DNA form, the CDR3 reads TGCAGTGCTAGAGATAATCACAATGAGCAGTTCTTC.

In this sample, this clonotype turned up a few times. The CDR3 is CASSSRGRKTNEKLFF. Written as DNA, the CDR3 is TGTGCCAGCAGTTCCAGGGGGCGTAAGACTAATGAAAAACTGTTTTTT. The chain is built from TRBV27 and TRBJ1-4; 8 nucleotides line up with TRBD1. Germline assignment: CDR1 MNHEY and CDR2 SMNVEV (reference sequence). The length of the CDR3 is 16 residues. With V trimmed by 4 bases and J by 2 bases, 6 bases remained unmatched.

This sequence joins TRBV10-2 and TRBJ2-7; 9 bases are shared with TRBD2. The length of the CDR3 is 15 residues. V shed 2 bases, J shed 2 bases, and the junction held 4 bases outside the gene matches. Germline-derived CDR1 and CDR2 are WSHSY and SAAADI. The CDR3 DNA reads as TGCGCCAGCAGTGAGGCAGCGGGGGGCACCTACGAGCAGTACTTC. It yields the protein CASSEAAGGTYEQYF.

This clonotype was detected only a few times. The gene calls are TRBV5-1 and TRBJ2-1; no clear D gene. There are 13 residues in the CDR3. Trimming stripped 4 bases from V and 1 base from J, with 6 bases between. CDR1 and CDR2 from the germline V gene are SGHRS and YFSETQ. CDR3 DNA sequence: TGCGCCAGCAGCGCCGGTTCCTACAATGAGCAGTTCTTC. Translation gives CASSAGSYNEQFF.

The table lists this clonotype with many counts. The chain employs TRBV3-1 and TRBJ2-5; D not certain. The CDR3 runs to 17 residues. CDR1 and CDR2 from the germline V gene are LGHDT and YNNKEL (reference sequence). V lost 0 bases, J lost 7 bases, and 21 bases lay in between. In nucleotides, the CDR3 is TGTGCCAGCAGCCAAGAAAGGGCCGTTTCTCTGGAGAGGACCCAGTACTTC. This translates into CASSQERAVSLERTQYF.

This clonotype was picked up a small number of times. This chain links TRBV29-1 with TRBJ2-7, with D maybe TRBD1 (8 bases). Trimming cost V 5 bases and J 4 bases, with 18 bases left between them. The CDR3 length is 14 residues. Germline values: CDR1 SQVTM, CDR2 ANQGSEA. The CDR3 loop is CSVSPQQGGYEQYF. CDR3 DNA sequence: TGCAGCGTTAGTCCGCAACAGGGGGGGTACGAGCAGTACTTC.

As regards this clonotype: A single base separates this from a much larger clone, so it may be a read error. The CDR3 does not close with the conserved phenylalanine or tryptophan, likely indicating a read error. The chain combines TRBV19 with TRBJ1-2; D not certain. This CDR3 has 16 amino acids. V was shortened by 7 bases and J by 6 bases, with 24 bases between the two germline ends. CDR1 is LNHDA and CDR2 is SQIVND in the germline V gene (reference sequence). The CDR3 spells CASTRRTIPSIDGYTI. CDR3 DNA sequence: TGTGCCAGTACTAGAAGGACCATCCCCTCGATAGATGGCTACACCATC.

This clonotype was counted only a few times. The chain is built from TRBV24-1 and TRBJ2-7; D may match TRBD1 or TRBD2 (5 bases each). Trimming cost V 5 bases and J 2 bases, with 12 bases left between them. CDR1 is KGHDR, CDR2 SFDVKD, per germline. The CDR3 has 14 residues. The CDR3 DNA reads TGTGCCACCAGTGCGTCGGGGCTCCCCTACGAGCAGTACTTC. Encoded protein: CATSASGLPYEQYF.

In this sample, this clonotype turned up many times. The chain joins TRBV5-1 to TRBJ2-2; no definite D call. V gave up 4 bases and J gave up 1 base, with 2 bases separating them. The CDR3 runs 12 residues. Germline V gene data show CDR1 as SGHRS and CDR2 as YFSETQ. CDR3 nucleotides: TGCGCCAGCAGCCAGAACACCGGGGAGCTGTTTTTT. This translates into CASSQNTGELFF. Supplemented by reference TRBV5-1 and TRBJ2-2, the full variable domain reads KAGVTQTPRYLIKTRGQQVTLSCSPISGHRSVSWYQQTPGQGLQFLFEYFSETQRNKGNFPGRFSGRQFSNSRSEMNVSTLELGDSALYLCASSQNTGELFFGEGSRLTVL.

The gene calls are TRBV11-2 and TRBJ2-7, with 10 bases lining up with TRBD2. From germline, CDR1 is SGHAT and CDR2 FQNNGV. The CDR3 runs to 18 residues. Trimming at V came to 3 bases and at J to 3 bases, leaving 14 bases not matched to a gene. The CDR3 nucleotides are TGTGCCAGCAGCTTTCAGCTTGGGGAAGCGGGAGGGAACTACGAGCAGTACTTC. As protein: CASSFQLGEAGGNYEQYF. The full variable domain, with the rest looked up from reference TRBV11-2 and TRBJ2-7, is EAGVAQSPRYKIIEKRQSVAFWCNPISGHATLYWYQQILGQGPKLLIQFQNNGVVDDSQLPKDRFSAERLKGVDSTLKIQPAKLEDSAVYLCASSFQLGEAGGNYEQYFGPGTRLTVT.

The table lists this clonotype with many counts. The chain employs TRBV6-1 and TRBJ2-5, with TRBD2 as a possible D gene (7 bases). Per the germline V gene, CDR1 is MNHNS and CDR2 is SASEGT. Trimming cost V 3 bases and J 5 bases, with 16 bases left between them. The CDR3 is made up of 15 amino acids. The CDR3 reads CASSETGGPVETQYF. In nucleotides, the CDR3 is TGTGCCAGCAGTGAGACCGGGGGGCCGGTGGAGACCCAGTACTTC.

The chain uses TRBV29-1 and TRBJ2-7; maybe TRBD1 (5 bases). This CDR3 spans 12 amino acids. In germline, CDR1 is SQVTM, CDR2 ANQGSEA. V gave up 6 bases and J gave up 6 bases, with 15 bases separating them. Here the CDR3 DNA reads TGCAGCGTATCTGGGGCACCGGGCGAGCAGTACTTC. This translates into CSVSGAPGEQYF.

This clonotype has more than one count but fewer than ten. CDR3 DNA: TGTGCCACCAGTGGTTCGGGAACGGTCTGGTACAATGAGCAGTTCTTC. Translation: CATSGSGTVWYNEQFF. V gene TRBV24-1 combines with J gene TRBJ2-1; a possible D gene is TRBD2 (5 bases). This CDR3 contains 16 residues. Looked up from germline, CDR1 is KGHDR and CDR2 is SFDVKD. Trimming stripped 5 bases from V and 4 bases from J, with 17 bases between.

The genes are TRBV3-1 and TRBJ2-7; 9 bases align to TRBD2. CDR3 length equals 17 residues. V shed 4 bases and J 3 bases; nucleotides not matched to a gene: 13. Germline values: CDR1 LGHDT, CDR2 YNNKEL (reference sequence). CDR3 amino acids: CASSLGGLAGRDYEQYF. The CDR3 bases are TGTGCCAGCAGCCTGGGGGGGCTAGCGGGGAGAGACTACGAGCAGTACTTC.

The chain combines TRBV2 with TRBJ1-3; D ambiguous. Germline CDR1 reads SNHLY; CDR2 reads FYNNEI. This CDR3 is built from 15 residues. The germline V and J ends were trimmed by 9 bases and 4 bases, with 19 bases remaining between them. CDR3 nucleotides: TGTGCCAGTCGTTCCGGCACCCTCACAGGAAACACCATATATTTT. Translation gives CASRSGTLTGNTIYF.

A few counts support this clonotype. The rearrangement joins TRBV9 to TRBJ2-2; 7 bases match TRBD2. CDR1 is SGDLS and CDR2 is YYNGEE in the germline V gene. This CDR3 region has 13 residues. Trimming removed 6 bases from V and 4 bases from J; junction bases left unmatched: 3. The CDR3 bases are TGTGCCAGCAATTCGGGGGGCACCGGGGAGCTGTTTTTT. Residues: CASNSGGTGELFF.

The chain joins TRBV6-1 to TRBJ1-2; TRBD1 aligns across 9 bases. This CDR3 is built from 16 residues. The V gene's germline CDR1 is MNHNS and CDR2 SASEGT. J lost 2 bases, V lost 4 bases, and 8 bases had no gene match. The CDR3 is CASSAELGQGNYGYTF. In DNA form, the CDR3 reads TGTGCCAGCAGTGCCGAACTGGGACAGGGAAACTATGGCTACACCTTC.

This clonotype was picked up a small number of times. The genes are TRBV7-6 and TRBJ1-2, with 9 bases lining up with TRBD1. This CDR3 comprises 14 residues. Germline trimming cut 6 bases from V and 7 bases from J; bases unmatched to any gene: 9. Germline loops: CDR1 SGHVS, CDR2 FNYEAQ. This CDR3 reads CASRSGQGEPGYTF. For the CDR3, the DNA is TGTGCCAGCAGATCGGGACAGGGAGAGCCTGGCTACACCTTC.

The chain employs TRBV3-1 and TRBJ2-1; D gene unclear. The V end lost 5 bases, the J end lost 4 bases, and 18 bases lay between the germline ends. The CDR3 consists of 16 residues. Per the germline V gene, CDR1 is LGHDT and CDR2 is YNNKEL (reference sequence). CDR3 sequence (DNA): TGTGCCAGCAGCGAAAGGCGCCCCCAGACTTACAATGAGCAGTTCTTC. Translation: CASSERRPQTYNEQFF.

Regarding this clonotype: Relative to the germline gene, one junction end is altered; a read error may explain this. This chain connects TRBV11-2 to TRBJ2-7; TRBD1 or TRBD2 may be the D gene (8 bases each). The CDR3 covers 17 residues. The germline V gene has CDR1 SGHAT and CDR2 FQNNGV. The CDR3 region is CASSLSSGGTGVYKQYF. The CDR3 DNA follows: TGTGCCAGCAGCTTGTCCTCGGGGGGGACAGGAGTCTACAAGCAGTACTTC.

J is TRBJ1-3 and V is TRBV5-6; D remains unclear. The CDR3 consists of 14 residues. The ends were cut back, 4 bases at V and 8 bases at J, with 16 bases in the middle. Germline assignment: CDR1 SGHDT and CDR2 YYEEEE. The CDR3 coding sequence is TGTGCCAGCAGCCGGAACGGTGCGCGGGACACCATATATTTT. Translating gives CASSRNGARDTIYF.

The V and J genes are TRBV2 and TRBJ1-6, with a tentative D call TRBD1 (6 bases). The germline gives CDR1 SNHLY, CDR2 FYNNEI. This CDR3 is built from 14 residues. The ends were cut back, 7 bases at V and 8 bases at J, with 15 bases in the middle. The DNA of the CDR3 is TGTGCCAGCACACTGCGGGGGCTGGATTCACCCCTCCACTTT. This encodes CASTLRGLDSPLHF. The full variable domain, in which reference TRBV2 and TRBJ1-6 provide the parts outside the CDR3, is EPEVTQTPSHQVTQMGQEVILRCVPISNHLYFYWYRQILGQKVEFLVSFYNNEISEKSEIFDDQFSVERPDGSNFTLKIRSTKLEDSAMYFCASTLRGLDSPLHFGNGTRLTVT.